The T cell receptor beta chain under discussion was sequenced for a study of cytotoxic CD8 clonotypes in ibrutinib-treated CLL (dated by TCRdb to the early 2020s). For context, the study as a whole: The cohort was composed of 11 relapsed/refractory and about 15 treatment-naive patients; IGHV unmutated status was identified in some 17 patients. Responses were partial in roughly 24 patients and complete in 2; after median around 68 months follow-up, some 15 stayed in remission and roughly twelve progressed. Samples at response were collected after a median of roughly 13 months of treatment, with a range of about 6 to 36 months. Samples averaged approximately 260,000 productive templates and approximately 100,000 productive rearrangements. Longitudinal samples were obtainable from about 30% of the roughly 90 participants in the trial. Cryopreserved peripheral blood mononuclear cells were collected before treatment, at response, and at either disease progression or sustained remission. Patients were still on ibrutinib when every remission and progressive disease sample was collected. General findings and caveats noted by the study authors: Sampling times were not matched between patients in sustained remission and patients whose disease was progressing, and lymph node repertoires were not examined. Baseline clonality was found to be higher than that of age-matched healthy donors and was strongly correlated with circulating CD8+ T-cell counts. Public clonotypes were rare and either shrank or stayed stable during treatment, and the rise in clonality at ibrutinib response reflected expansion of private clonotypes. Clonality rose at ibrutinib response, remained stable during sustained remission, and dropped back toward baseline at progression.

The time point label of this sample denotes: approximately 2 years on ibrutinib. Around 2 micrograms of genomic DNA were extracted from cryopreserved PBMCs for TCR beta library preparation. Longitudinal blood samples from CLL patients on ibrutinib monotherapy underwent high-throughput TCR beta sequencing. The patients took part in an open-label, single-center phase 2 trial of ibrutinib monotherapy. A MiSeq instrument was used for deep resolution sequencing, which targeted depths ranging from 1 in 1 million up to 1 in 200,000 T cells, with coverage averaging 10x for each clonotype. The immunoSEQ hsTCRB Kit was used to generate the TCR beta libraries. The authors' pipeline ran thus. Data were analyzed with ImmunoSEQ Data Assistant and ImmunoSEQ Analyzer, with V, D and J genes assigned per IMGT definitions. Clonality was computed as one minus normalized Shannon entropy of productive rearrangement frequencies, ranging from 0 to 1. Public clonotype analysis was restricted to overrepresented clonotypes comprising at least 0.05% of each patient's repertoire. Roughly 12 age-matched healthy donor repertoires from immuneACCESS were used as controls for clonality. As stored in TCRdb, this immuneACCESS dataset retains in-frame rearrangements with V and J assigned. A fraction of the clones does not appear; measured against another copy, unresolved V genes explain less than half of the discrepancy, and the remainder lacks a known reason. D and trimming were read from the DNA, whereas the V and J calls and clone size are those reported in that table. The sample profile shows around 250,000 clones; roughly 74% of them were found once. The top ten clones comprise 15% of the sample.

Concerning this clone itself: This receptor's antigen is unknown. Per-base quality was not reported, and no clone a single base away is much larger than it.

V lost 5 bases and J lost 3 bases, and the count of bases not matched to a germline gene is 12. The CDR1 and CDR2 encoded by the germline V gene are SGHVS and FNYEAQ. The CDR3 covers 18 residues, taking in both the cysteine and the phenylalanine. The only DNA kept is the CDR3, 54 bases in frame from the first base. Sequences were derived from PBMCs, sampled after 24 months of ibrutinib treatment. The chain links TRBV7-6 with TRBJ2-6; the central 8 bases match TRBD1. The receptor was derived from a human donor with chronic lymphocytic leukemia. The DNA sequence is given as TGTGCCAGCAGCCCCCAAGCCACAGGGGGAGGTGGGGCCAACGTCCTGACTTTC. Translated, this gives CASSPQATGGGGANVLTF.